Given below is one TCR beta chain in context. V lost 0 bases and J lost 7, with 10 bases in between. CDR1 is GTSNPN and CDR2 is SVGIG in the germline V gene (reference sequence). This CDR3 spans 13 amino acids. The sample comes from a study of blood T cell repertoires in COVID-19. In the original processing: It was from reference gene primer amplification that nucleated cell counts were estimated. Method: immunoSEQ multiplex PCR; TCRdb's copy keeps in-frame clones and lacks some. That table supplies the V and J calls and clone size; D and trimming were determined from the DNA. The table includes roughly 59,000 clones, 83% detected once.

This sequence joins TRBV30 and TRBJ1-3; D possibly corresponds to TRBD1 (6 bases). The clonotype comes from a human donor in a cohort sampled during active COVID-19. The sequencing input was peripheral blood. CDR3 loop: CAWSVKGGNTIYF. DNA of the CDR3: TGTGCCTGGAGTGTAAAGGGGGGGAACACCATATATTTT.